This T cell receptor (beta chain) was identified in a study of T cells expressing NK-cell markers. In the study overall: All TCR beta repertoires analysed originated from sorted CD3+CD56+NKG2C+, CD3+CD56+NKG2C- and CD3+CD56-NKG2C+ T cells. Study-level results: Clarity on HCMV specificity was lacking for the expanded NKG2C+ T cell clones. Dominant NKG2C+ clonotypes were found to form about 1.0-7.0% of CD8+ T cells in over 5 donors. In several donors, dominant clonotypes made up about 28.3-60.1% of CD3+CD56-NKG2C+ cells.

With regard to this clonotype: The antigen is unknown.

This CDR3 spans 14 amino acids. From germline, CDR1 is ENHRY and CDR2 SYGVKD. TCRdb reanalyzed the 5' RACE reads, giving one entry per CDR3 protein sequence and no DNA. Recorded for this sample: 400,000 to 500,000 distinct CDR3 sequences. Sequenced sample: blood T cells: a sorted CD56 or NKG2C T cell subset, CD4+ or CD8+ T cells, or bulk PBMC T cells (not recorded which). The TCR comes from a woman aged 18-70 years in good health. The rearrangement uses TRBV10-3 and TRBJ2-7. The CDR3 sequence is CAISESGYSYEQYF.